The 21 T cell receptor beta chains given below trace back to one sample, sequenced in a study of blood T cell repertoires in COVID-19. Produced via immunoSEQ multiplex PCR; TCRdb's table is partial and in-frame only. The sample includes about 320,000 clones, 65% to 90% of them seen just once. The sequenced sample was peripheral blood. These receptors were taken from a human donor in a cohort sampled during active COVID-19.

The V call is TRBV25-1, the J call TRBJ1-3; tentative D call: TRBD1 (5 bases). CDR3 length: 18 residues. Germline-derived CDR1 and CDR2 are MGHDK and SYGVNS. Trimming cost V 5 bases and J 0 bases, with 20 bases left between them. The CDR3 protein is CASSSRIVQGDSGNTIYF. The DNA for the CDR3 is TGTGCCAGCAGTAGTCGGATTGTGCAGGGCGACTCTGGAAACACCATATATTTT.

The V and J genes are TRBV27 and TRBJ1-5; D ambiguous. Germline CDR1 reads MNHEY; CDR2 reads SMNVEV (reference sequence). The V end lost 3 bases, the J end lost 5 bases, and 14 bases lay between the germline ends. The CDR3 loop spans 15 amino acids. The CDR3 DNA reads as TGTGCCAGCAGTTTTAAGTTTGGAGAATATCAGCCCCAGCATTTT. This gives the protein CASSFKFGEYQPQHF.

Notes on this clone: This may stem from a read error, because a much larger clone lies one nucleotide away. The rearrangement uses TRBV6-5 and TRBJ2-1; the D gene is possibly TRBD2 (6 bases). The V and J ends lost 5 bases and 1 base respectively, with 6 bases between them. Germline values: CDR1 MNHEY, CDR2 SVGAGI. The CDR3 has 13 amino acids. The CDR3 DNA sequence: TGTGCCAGCAGTCGGGGGTCCTACAATGAGCAGTTCTTC. Protein: CASSRGSYNEQFF.

The chain is built from TRBV2 and TRBJ2-6; D might be TRBD1 (6 bases). Trimming took off 3 bases at V and 1 base at J, with 13 bases between the two ends. The CDR3 is made up of 17 amino acids. The germline gives CDR1 SNHLY, CDR2 FYNNEI. The CDR3 DNA sequence: TGTGCCAGCAGTGATAACAGGGTTCTTTCTGGGGCCAACGTCCTGACTTTC. As protein: CASSDNRVLSGANVLTF. The complete variable domain, with remaining parts taken from reference TRBV2 and TRBJ2-6, reads EPEVTQTPSHQVTQMGQEVILRCVPISNHLYFYWYRQILGQKVEFLVSFYNNEISEKSEIFDDQFSVERPDGSNFTLKIRSTKLEDSAMYFCASSDNRVLSGANVLTFGAGSRLTVL.

The rearrangement uses TRBV12-5 and TRBJ2-1; TRBD2 matches 7 bases. The CDR3 contains 21 residues. V trimming: 0 bases; J trimming: 2 bases; junction bases outside the gene matches: 19. Germline V gene lookup returns CDR1 LGHNT and CDR2 FRNRAP. The CDR3 loop reads CASGLVLERGANPKPYNEQFF. CDR3 bases: TGTGCTAGTGGTTTGGTACTGGAGCGGGGAGCCAACCCAAAACCCTACAATGAGCAGTTCTTC.

This chain links TRBV30 with TRBJ1-5; the D gene is possibly TRBD1 (5 bases). This CDR3 comprises 17 residues. The germline V and J ends were trimmed by 2 bases and 2 bases, with 19 bases remaining between them. Germline CDR1 is GTSNPN and CDR2 is SVGIG (reference sequence). The CDR3 DNA reads TGTGCCTGGAGTCTGGTAGGGGAGGGATATGGCAATCAGCCCCAGCATTTT. Its protein product is CAWSLVGEGYGNQPQHF.

The chain joins TRBV5-5 to TRBJ2-2, with 8 bases aligning to TRBD2. There are 16 residues in the CDR3. J lost 4 bases, V lost 3 bases, and 8 bases had no gene match. Germline CDR1 reads SGHKS; CDR2 reads YYEKEE (reference sequence). The CDR3 DNA reads TGTGCCAGCAGCTCCCTAACGAGCGGGGGCACCGGGGAGCTGTTTTTT. It yields the protein CASSSLTSGGTGELFF.

This clone occurred once. The rearrangement links TRBV7-9 to TRBJ1-2, with D possibly TRBD1 on 6 matching bases. The V end was cut by 5 bases, the J end by 8 bases, with 21 bases between. The CDR3 sequence is 15 residues long. The germline V gene encodes CDR1 SEHNR and CDR2 FQNEAQ (reference sequence). The CDR3 protein is CASSALGQGLKGYTF. In nucleotides, the CDR3 is TGTGCCAGCAGCGCACTGGGGCAGGGGTTGAAGGGCTACACCTTC.

The gene calls are TRBV28 and TRBJ2-3; TRBD2 agrees at 13 bases. CDR3 length equals 16 residues. The germline V gene encodes CDR1 MDHEN and CDR2 SYDVKM. Trimming removed 6 bases from V and 8 bases from J; junction bases left unmatched: 11. The CDR3 nucleotides are TGTGCCAGCAGAAGCCCGGGACTAGCGGGGAAGGGTACGCAGTATTTT. Protein product: CASRSPGLAGKGTQYF.

This CDR3 reads CASSASYEQYF. In nucleotides, the CDR3 is TGCGCCAGCAGTGCTTCCTACGAGCAGTACTTC. The chain uses TRBV10-2 and TRBJ2-7; D not certain. The length of the CDR3 is 11 residues. CDR1 and CDR2 from the germline V gene are WSHSY and SAAADI. V shed 4 bases and J shed 1 base, with 2 bases lying between them.

The chain has TRBV14 and TRBJ2-7; 10 bases agree with TRBD1. Germline values: CDR1 SGHDN, CDR2 FVKESK. J lost 2 bases, V lost 1 base, and 2 bases had no gene match. This CDR3 has 15 amino acids. The CDR3 loop reads CASSQAGTGAYEQYF. In nucleotides, the CDR3 is TGTGCCAGCAGCCAAGCCGGGACAGGGGCCTACGAGCAGTACTTC.

The chain carries TRBV20-1 and TRBJ1-1; possibly TRBD1 for D (5 bases). The germline V gene has CDR1 DFQATT and CDR2 SNEGSKA (reference sequence). This CDR3 is built from 11 residues. V lost 6 bases and J 11 bases, leaving 16 bases between the germline ends. The CDR3 reads CSALGRRGAFF. The DNA for the CDR3 is TGCAGTGCCCTCGGGCGCCGGGGGGCTTTCTTT.

The V and J genes are TRBV27 and TRBJ1-5; D might be TRBD1 (6 bases). The CDR3 totals 14 residues. Germline CDR1 reads MNHEY; CDR2 reads SMNVEV (reference sequence). Trimming left V 4 bases short and J 5 bases short, with 12 bases between. The CDR3 sequence is CASSSTGGHQPQHF. CDR3 in DNA: TGTGCCAGCAGTTCGACAGGTGGCCATCAGCCCCAGCATTTT.

This clone has just a few counts. This chain uses TRBV6-1 with TRBJ2-1, with TRBD1 matching 10 bases. Per germline, CDR1 MNHNS and CDR2 SASEGT. The trim removed 6 bases at V and 6 bases at J, leaving 14 bases unmatched. This CDR3 contains 17 residues. Written as DNA, the CDR3 is TGTGCCAGCAGCGAACACGAAAGACAGGGGGCTATCAATGAGCAGTTCTTC. Encoded protein: CASSEHERQGAINEQFF.

The rearrangement joins TRBV14 to TRBJ2-3, with 7 bases aligning to TRBD2. With 2 bases clipped from V and 6 bases from J, the junction kept 2 bases outside the gene matches. Germline-derived CDR1 and CDR2 are SGHDN and FVKESK. This CDR3 has 13 amino acids. CDR3 sequence: CASSQWGGDTQYF. CDR3 nucleotide sequence: TGTGCCAGCAGCCAATGGGGAGGGGATACGCAGTATTTT.

The rearrangement links TRBV27 to TRBJ1-6; 7 bases line up with TRBD1. This CDR3 is 14 amino acids long. Germline V lookup: CDR1 MNHEY, CDR2 SMNVEV (reference sequence). Trimming took 4 bases from V and 11 from J; bases not matched to a gene: 8. The CDR3 loop reads CASSYRGSDAPLHF. CDR3 nucleotides: TGTGCCAGCAGTTACAGGGGTAGTGATGCACCCCTCCACTTT.

V gene TRBV10-3 combines with J gene TRBJ1-1; TRBD1 matches 7 bases. V lost 3 bases, J lost 0 bases, and 7 bases stayed unmatched. CDR1 is ENHRY and CDR2 is SYGVKD in the germline V gene. The CDR3 spans 16 residues. Here the CDR3 reads CAISELRGQMNTEAFF. The CDR3 DNA sequence: TGTGCCATCAGTGAACTAAGGGGGCAGATGAACACTGAAGCTTTCTTT.

The V and J genes are TRBV7-3 and TRBJ2-5; TRBD1 might be the D (6 bases). The CDR3 is made up of 13 amino acids. Trimming removed 4 bases from V and 2 bases from J, with 8 bases in between. Germline V gene sequence: CDR1 SGHTA, CDR2 FQGTGA. The DNA of the CDR3 is TGTGCCAGCAGCTCAGGGGTGCAAGAGACCCAGTACTTC. Protein sequence: CASSSGVQETQYF. Filled out from reference TRBV7-3 and TRBJ2-5, the complete variable domain reads GAGVSQTPSNKVTEKGKYVELRCDPISGHTALYWYRQSLGQGPEFLIYFQGTGAADDSGLPNDRFFAVRPEGSVSTLKIQRTERGDSAVYLCASSSGVQETQYFGPGTRLLVL.

The rearrangement uses TRBV7-2 and TRBJ2-3, with 8 bases fitting TRBD2. Germline V gene sequence: CDR1 SGHTA, CDR2 FQGNSA. The CDR3 runs 16 residues. The ends lost 5 bases at V and 2 bases at J; junction bases unmatched: 9. CDR3 amino acids: CASSQRLAIVTDTQYF. CDR3 sequence (DNA): TGTGCCAGCAGCCAGAGACTAGCGATTGTCACAGATACGCAGTATTTT.

The chain carries TRBV5-1 and TRBJ2-6; D is perhaps TRBD2 (6 bases). Trimming removed 2 bases from V and 1 base from J, with 13 bases in between. The CDR3 totals 17 residues. Per germline, CDR1 SGHRS and CDR2 YFSETQ. In nucleotides, the CDR3 is TGCGCCAGCAGCTTTCGGGGGTTTCTTTCTGGGGCCAACGTCCTGACTTTC. Its translation: CASSFRGFLSGANVLTF.

This clone has just a few counts. The chain couples TRBV2 to TRBJ1-5, with D unresolved. The ends were cut back, 1 base at V and 5 bases at J, with 3 bases in the middle. Germline V gene sequence: CDR1 SNHLY, CDR2 FYNNEI. The CDR3 covers 12 residues. The CDR3 region is CASSEGHQPQHF. CDR3 nucleotides: TGTGCCAGCAGTGAAGGGCATCAGCCCCAGCATTTT.